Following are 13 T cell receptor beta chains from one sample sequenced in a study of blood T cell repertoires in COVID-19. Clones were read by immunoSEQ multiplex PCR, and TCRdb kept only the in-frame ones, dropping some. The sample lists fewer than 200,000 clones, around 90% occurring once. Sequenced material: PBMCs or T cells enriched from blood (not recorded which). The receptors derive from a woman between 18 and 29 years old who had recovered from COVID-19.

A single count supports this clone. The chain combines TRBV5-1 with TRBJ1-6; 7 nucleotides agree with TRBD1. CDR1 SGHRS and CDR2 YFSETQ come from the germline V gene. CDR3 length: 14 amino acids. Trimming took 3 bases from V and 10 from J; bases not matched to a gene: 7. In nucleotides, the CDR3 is TGCGCCAGCAGCTCCGGACAGGAGCGCTCACCCCTCCACTTT. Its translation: CASSSGQERSPLHF.

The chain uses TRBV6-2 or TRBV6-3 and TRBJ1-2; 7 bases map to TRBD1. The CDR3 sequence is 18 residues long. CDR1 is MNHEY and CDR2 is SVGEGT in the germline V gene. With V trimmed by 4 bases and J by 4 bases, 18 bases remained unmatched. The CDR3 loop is CASSSATRGLLRGYGYTF. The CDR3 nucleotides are TGTGCCAGCAGTTCAGCGACAAGGGGGCTCTTGAGGGGCTATGGCTACACCTTC.

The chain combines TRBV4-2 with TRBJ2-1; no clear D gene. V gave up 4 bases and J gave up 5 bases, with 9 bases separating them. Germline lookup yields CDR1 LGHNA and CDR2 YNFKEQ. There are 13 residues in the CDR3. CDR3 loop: CASSPGSDNEQFF. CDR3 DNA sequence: TGTGCCAGCAGCCCCGGCAGCGACAATGAGCAGTTCTTC.

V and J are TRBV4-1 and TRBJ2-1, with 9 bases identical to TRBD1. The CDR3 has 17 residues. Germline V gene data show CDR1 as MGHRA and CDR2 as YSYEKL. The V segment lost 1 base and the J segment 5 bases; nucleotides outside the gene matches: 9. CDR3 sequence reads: CASSQVGQGRLDNEQFF. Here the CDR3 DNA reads TGCGCCAGCAGCCAAGTCGGACAGGGGCGCCTGGACAATGAGCAGTTCTTC.

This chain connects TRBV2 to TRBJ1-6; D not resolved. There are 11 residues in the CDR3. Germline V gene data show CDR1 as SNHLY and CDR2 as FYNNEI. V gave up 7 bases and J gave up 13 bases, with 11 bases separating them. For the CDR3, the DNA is TGTGCCAGCATGGAGTTTTTCCCCCTCCACTTT. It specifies CASMEFFPLHF.

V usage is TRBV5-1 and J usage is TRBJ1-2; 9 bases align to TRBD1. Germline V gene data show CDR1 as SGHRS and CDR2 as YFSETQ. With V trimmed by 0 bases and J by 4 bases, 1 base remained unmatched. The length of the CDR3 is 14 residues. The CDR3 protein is CASSLGGQGYGYTF. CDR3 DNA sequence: TGCGCCAGCAGCTTGGGGGGACAGGGCTATGGCTACACCTTC.

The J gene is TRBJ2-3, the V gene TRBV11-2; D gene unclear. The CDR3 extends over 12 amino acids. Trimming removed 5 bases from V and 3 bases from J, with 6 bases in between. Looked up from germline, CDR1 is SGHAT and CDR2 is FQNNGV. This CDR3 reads CASSVHTDTQYF. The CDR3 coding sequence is TGTGCCAGCAGCGTCCATACAGATACGCAGTATTTT.

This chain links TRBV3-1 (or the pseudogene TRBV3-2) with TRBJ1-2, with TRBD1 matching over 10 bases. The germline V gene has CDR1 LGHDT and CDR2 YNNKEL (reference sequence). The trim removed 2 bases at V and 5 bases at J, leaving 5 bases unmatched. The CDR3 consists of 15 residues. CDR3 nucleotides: TGTGCCAGCAGCCAATTCGGGACAGGGGTTTATGGCTACACCTTC. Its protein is CASSQFGTGVYGYTF.

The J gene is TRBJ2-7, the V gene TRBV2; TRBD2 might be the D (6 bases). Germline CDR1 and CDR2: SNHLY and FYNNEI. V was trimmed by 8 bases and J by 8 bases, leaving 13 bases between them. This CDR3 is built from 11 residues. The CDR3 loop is CASGGSYQQYF. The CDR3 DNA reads TGTGCCAGCGGAGGGTCGTACCAGCAGTACTTC. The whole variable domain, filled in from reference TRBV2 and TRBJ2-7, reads EPEVTQTPSHQVTQMGQEVILRCVPISNHLYFYWYRQILGQKVEFLVSFYNNEISEKSEIFDDQFSVERPDGSNFTLKIRSTKLEDSAMYFCASGGSYQQYFGPGTRLTVT.

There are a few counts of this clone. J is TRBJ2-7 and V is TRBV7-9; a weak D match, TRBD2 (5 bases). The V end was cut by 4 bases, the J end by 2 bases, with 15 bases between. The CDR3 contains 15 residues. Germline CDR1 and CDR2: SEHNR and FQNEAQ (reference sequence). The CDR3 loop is CASSSPGMGTYEQYF. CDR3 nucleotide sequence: TGTGCCAGCAGCTCCCCCGGGATGGGGACCTACGAGCAGTACTTC.

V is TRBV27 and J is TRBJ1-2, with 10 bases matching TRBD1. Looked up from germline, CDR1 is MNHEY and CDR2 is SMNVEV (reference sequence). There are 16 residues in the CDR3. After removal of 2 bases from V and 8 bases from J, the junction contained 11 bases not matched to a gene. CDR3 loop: CASSLGIRDRGSGYTF. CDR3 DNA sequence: TGTGCCAGCAGTTTAGGCATAAGGGACAGGGGATCCGGCTACACCTTC.

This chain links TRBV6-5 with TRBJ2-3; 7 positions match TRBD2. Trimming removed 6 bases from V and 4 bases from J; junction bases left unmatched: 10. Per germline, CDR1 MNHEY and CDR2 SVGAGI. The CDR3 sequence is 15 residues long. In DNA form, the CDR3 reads TGTGCCAGCAGGGAGGGGAGGGCTGGCGCAGATACGCAGTATTTT. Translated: CASREGRAGADTQYF.

CDR3 region: CASSPLTEAFF. Here the CDR3 DNA reads TGTGCCAGCAGCCCTCTTACTGAAGCTTTCTTT. The chain couples TRBV12-3 or TRBV12-4 to TRBJ1-1; D gene ambiguous. V lost 6 bases, J lost 5 bases, and 7 bases lay in between. The CDR3 has 11 amino acids.